This entry lists 22 T cell receptor beta chains sequenced from one sample in a study of T cell responses to AZD1222 COVID-19 vaccine. Clones were read by immunoSEQ multiplex PCR, and TCRdb kept only the in-frame ones, dropping some. Seen here are about 100,000 clones, around nine tenths observed once, and the top ten hold more than 15%. This specimen was peripheral blood, taken on day 0 of AZD1222 vaccination. These receptors were taken from an adult in good health.

The chain links TRBV4-2 to TRBJ2-1, with 9 bases identical to TRBD2. The germline CDR1 and CDR2 sequences are LGHNA and YNFKEQ. V shed 0 bases and J 8 bases; nucleotides not matched to a gene: 11. This CDR3 region has 17 residues. The chain's CDR3 is CASSQEWRGGIFYEQFF. For the CDR3, the DNA is TGTGCCAGCAGCCAAGAATGGCGGGGGGGCATTTTCTATGAGCAGTTCTTC.

The chain combines TRBV7-9 with TRBJ1-2, with 7 bases aligning to TRBD1. The CDR3 is made up of 14 amino acids. The junction had 11 bases not matched to a gene; V was cut back by 8 bases and J by 5 bases. CDR1 is SEHNR, CDR2 FQNEAQ, per germline (reference sequence). The CDR3 is CASPQPGQSYGYTF. CDR3 sequence (DNA): TGTGCCAGCCCCCAACCGGGACAGTCTTATGGCTACACCTTC.

This chain links TRBV12-3 or TRBV12-4 with TRBJ2-5; tentative D call: TRBD1 (5 bases). Trimming left V 4 bases short and J 5 bases short, with 11 bases between. The length of the CDR3 is 13 residues. CDR3 region: CASSWTYGETQYF. CDR3 in DNA: TGTGCCAGCAGTTGGACATATGGGGAGACCCAGTACTTC.

This sequence joins TRBV4-3 and TRBJ2-5; TRBD2 agrees at 10 bases. V shed 1 base, J shed 4 bases, and the junction held 3 bases outside the gene matches. Germline loops: CDR1 LGHNA, CDR2 YSLEER. The CDR3 has 15 amino acids. CDR3 amino acids: CASSQGAGGPETQYF. The CDR3 nucleotides are TGCGCCAGCAGCCAAGGAGCGGGAGGGCCAGAGACCCAGTACTTC.

The chain is built from TRBV7-6 and TRBJ1-2; 7 bases agree with TRBD1. This CDR3 region has 14 residues. Germline V gives CDR1 SGHVS, CDR2 FNYEAQ. The V gene end was trimmed by 5 bases and the J gene end by 4 bases; junction bases not matched to a gene: 7. The DNA for the CDR3 is TGTGCCAGCAGCCCAATGGGACAGTCCTATGGCTACACCTTC. Amino acid sequence: CASSPMGQSYGYTF.

The V and J genes are TRBV30 and TRBJ1-1, with D perhaps matching TRBD1 (5 bases). Germline CDR1 is GTSNPN and CDR2 is SVGIG (reference sequence). V was trimmed by 6 bases and J by 8 bases, leaving 13 bases between them. The CDR3 length is 11 residues. This CDR3 reads CACRVFVEAFF. The CDR3 bases are TGTGCCTGCAGGGTTTTTGTGGAAGCTTTCTTT.

The CDR3, as DNA: TGTGCCAGCACTGGGAACACCGGGGAGCTGTTTTTT. The encoded protein is CASTGNTGELFF. The chain carries TRBV11-3 and TRBJ2-2; D ambiguous. V lost 7 bases and J 1 base, leaving 4 bases between the germline ends. Germline V gene data show CDR1 as SGHNT and CDR2 as YENEEA. This CDR3 region has 12 residues.

V and J are TRBV4-2 and TRBJ2-5; 9 nucleotides agree with TRBD2. The CDR3 has 17 amino acids. In germline, CDR1 is LGHNA, CDR2 YNFKEQ. V lost 1 base to trimming and J lost 5 bases; unmatched junction nucleotides: 11. The CDR3 nucleotides read TGTGCCAGCAGCCAAGCCCCACTAGCGGGTGGAACGGAGACCCAGTACTTC. Translated: CASSQAPLAGGTETQYF.

The rearrangement joins TRBV6-2 or TRBV6-3 to TRBJ1-1, with TRBD1 identical over 7 bases. This CDR3 comprises 14 residues. In germline, CDR1 is MNHEY, CDR2 SVGEGT. The V and J ends lost 2 bases and 5 bases, in that order; junction bases with no gene match: 5. In DNA form, the CDR3 reads TGTGCCAGCAGTTACCAGGGGGGAAGGACTGAAGCTTTCTTT. Protein sequence: CASSYQGGRTEAFF.

This chain connects TRBV7-2 to TRBJ1-2; D not resolved. This CDR3 contains 12 residues. CDR1 is SGHTA and CDR2 is FQGNSA in the germline V gene. With 1 base removed from V and 5 bases from J, the gap between germline ends came to 5 bases. CDR3 nucleotides: TGTGCCAGCAGCTTAGGAGGGTATGGCTACACCTTC. Translation: CASSLGGYGYTF. Complete variable domain (other parts from reference TRBV7-2 and TRBJ1-2): GAGVSQSPSNKVTEKGKDVELRCDPISGHTALYWYRQSLGQGLEFLIYFQGNSAPDKSGLPSDRFSAERTGGSVSTLTIQRTQQEDSAVYLCASSLGGYGYTFGSGTRLTVV.

The rearrangement uses TRBV4-1 and TRBJ1-1; D possibly corresponds to TRBD1 (6 bases). With 1 base removed from V and 10 bases from J, the gap between germline ends came to 19 bases. CDR1 MGHRA and CDR2 YSYEKL come from the germline V gene. The CDR3 spans 15 residues. CDR3 sequence (DNA): TGCGCCAGCAGCCAAGGTTGGGGGGGCACTGGAGCAGCTTTCTTT. It encodes CASSQGWGGTGAAFF.

The gene calls are TRBV12-3 or TRBV12-4 and TRBJ1-3; D not certain. Between the trimmed V and J ends, which lost 1 base and 6 bases, there was a span of 7 bases. The length of the CDR3 is 13 residues. The DNA for the CDR3 is TGTGCCAGCAGTTTAGGGGGATTAAACACCATATATTTT. Translated, it gives CASSLGGLNTIYF.

The chain couples TRBV24-1 to TRBJ1-2, with D perhaps TRBD1 (5 bases). The CDR3 has 15 residues. Germline CDR1 is KGHDR and CDR2 is SFDVKD. V was shortened by 5 bases and J by 0 bases, with 12 bases between the two germline ends. CDR3 sequence reads: CATSAGLGPNYGYTF. The CDR3, as DNA: TGTGCCACCAGTGCAGGGCTGGGGCCTAACTATGGCTACACCTTC.

CDR3 region: CASSWLDRTYEQYF. The CDR3 DNA follows: TGCGCCAGCAGCTGGCTCGACAGAACCTACGAGCAGTACTTC. This chain connects TRBV5-1 to TRBJ2-7, with a possible D match to TRBD1 (5 bases). V shed 3 bases and J shed 2 bases, with 12 bases lying between them. CDR1 is SGHRS, CDR2 YFSETQ, per germline. The CDR3 consists of 14 residues. The full variable domain, with the rest looked up from reference TRBV5-1 and TRBJ2-7, is KAGVTQTPRYLIKTRGQQVTLSCSPISGHRSVSWYQQTPGQGLQFLFEYFSETQRNKGNFPGRFSGRQFSNSRSEMNVSTLELGDSALYLCASSWLDRTYEQYFGPGTRLTVT.

Details on this clone: In the same sample, other DNA sequences code for this CDR3. The rearrangement uses TRBV15 and TRBJ2-3; D might be TRBD1 or TRBD2, each matching 5 bases. Germline V CDR1 and CDR2: LNHNV, YYDKDF (reference sequence). V was clipped by 5 bases and J by 7 bases, with 22 bases between them. This CDR3 contains 16 residues. The CDR3 reads CATSGRTGAPLYTQYF. The DNA for the CDR3 is TGTGCCACCAGCGGACGTACCGGGGCACCTTTGTATACGCAGTATTTT. Combining the CDR3 with reference TRBV15 and TRBJ2-3 gives the whole variable domain DAMVIQNPRYQVTQFGKPVTLSCSQTLNHNVMYWYQQKSSQAPKLLFHYYDKDFNNEADTPDNFQSRRPNTSFCFLDIRSPGLGDTAMYLCATSGRTGAPLYTQYFGPGTRLTVL.

The chain uses TRBV5-1 and TRBJ2-1; 8 nucleotides align to TRBD2. CDR3 length equals 18 residues. J lost 4 bases, V lost 4 bases, and 16 bases had no gene match. Germline V gene sequence: CDR1 SGHRS, CDR2 YFSETQ. CDR3: CASSPPRSGGHLYNEQFF. The CDR3, as DNA: TGCGCCAGCAGCCCCCCCAGGAGCGGGGGCCATCTGTACAATGAGCAGTTCTTC.

The chain uses TRBV7-8 and TRBJ1-5; TRBD1 matches 8 bases. CDR1 is SGHVS and CDR2 is FQNEAQ in the germline V gene. The CDR3 has 16 residues. V was pared by 5 bases and J by 3 bases, with 9 bases of the junction left unmatched. CDR3 protein: CASSPRTGLTNQPQHF. The CDR3 DNA is TGTGCCAGCAGCCCACGGACAGGGCTTACCAATCAGCCCCAGCATTTT.

The chain couples TRBV4-1 to TRBJ1-2; D may be TRBD1 (6 bases). The CDR3 sequence is 17 residues long. The germline V gene encodes CDR1 MGHRA and CDR2 YSYEKL. Trimming left V 5 bases short and J 4 bases short, with 23 bases between. CDR3 coding DNA: TGCGCCAGCAGCGTACGGGACACAGCCTCGGCGGCCTATGGCTACACCTTC. It yields the protein CASSVRDTASAAYGYTF.

The genes are TRBV29-1 and TRBJ2-3, with D maybe TRBD2 (7 bases). Germline CDR1 reads SQVTM; CDR2 reads ANQGSEA. The CDR3 covers 13 residues. The V end lost 7 bases, the J end lost 1 base, and 12 bases lay between the germline ends. The CDR3 protein is CSGRGGRTDTQYF. The CDR3 DNA reads as TGCAGCGGGAGGGGGGGCCGCACAGATACGCAGTATTTT.

The chain joins TRBV11-2 to TRBJ2-1; 13 bases map to TRBD2. Trimming at V came to 5 bases and at J to 6 bases, leaving 4 bases not matched to a gene. The germline V gene encodes CDR1 SGHAT and CDR2 FQNNGV. CDR3 length: 15 amino acids. CDR3 sequence reads: CASSQGLAGTNEQFF. The CDR3, as DNA: TGTGCCAGCAGCCAGGGACTAGCGGGAACCAATGAGCAGTTCTTC.

The V and J genes are TRBV5-1 and TRBJ2-5, with 8 bases matching TRBD2. Trimming at V came to 0 bases and at J to 7 bases, leaving 11 bases not matched to a gene. In germline, CDR1 is SGHRS, CDR2 YFSETQ. The CDR3 loop spans 16 amino acids. CDR3 coding DNA: TGCGCCAGCAGCTTGGCCTCAGCGGGGGCCTTTGGGACCCAGTACTTC. Its translation is CASSLASAGAFGTQYF.

This sequence joins TRBV5-5 and TRBJ2-7; no firm D call. V was pared by 1 base and J by 0 bases, with 11 bases between. The germline CDR1 and CDR2 sequences are SGHKS and YYEKEE (reference sequence). The length of the CDR3 is 15 residues. Here the CDR3 reads CASSLIQRSSYEQYF. DNA for the CDR3: TGTGCCAGCAGCTTGATACAGAGGAGCTCCTACGAGCAGTACTTC. The whole variable domain, filled in from reference TRBV5-5 and TRBJ2-7, reads DAGVTQSPTHLIKTRGQQVTLRCSPISGHKSVSWYQQVLGQGPQFIFQYYEKEERGRGNFPDRFSARQFPNYSSELNVNALLLGDSALYLCASSLIQRSSYEQYFGPGTRLTVT.